This TCR beta chain was sequenced for a study of OX40 agonist ivuxolimab in advanced cancers. Study overall: A male proportion of 82.7% was recorded, with mean age approximately 57 years and range roughly 23 to 79. General study results and limits: Dose levels from 0.1 to 3.0 mg/kg saw CD4+ and CD8+ blood T cells expand clonally by week 6.

As to this clone: What it binds is not known.

With V trimmed by 4 bases and J by 7 bases, 8 bases remained unmatched. The CDR3 has 15 amino acids. CDR1 and CDR2 from the germline V gene are SEHNR and FQNEAQ (reference sequence). Generated by immunoSEQ multiplex PCR, the TCRdb table keeps only in-frame clones and is missing some. The sample has about 10,000 clones, less than 80% seen once. The rearrangement uses TRBV7-9 and TRBJ2-1; TRBD1 agrees at 9 bases. The sequences come from CD4+ or CD8+ T cells sorted from blood, collected in a trial of the OX40 agonist ivuxolimab. The receptor comes from an adult with an advanced solid tumor such as melanoma, head and neck, liver or kidney cancer. CDR3 sequence: CASSSRQGVLNEQFF. In DNA form, the CDR3 reads TGTGCCAGCAGCTCCAGACAGGGGGTGTTAAATGAGCAGTTCTTC.